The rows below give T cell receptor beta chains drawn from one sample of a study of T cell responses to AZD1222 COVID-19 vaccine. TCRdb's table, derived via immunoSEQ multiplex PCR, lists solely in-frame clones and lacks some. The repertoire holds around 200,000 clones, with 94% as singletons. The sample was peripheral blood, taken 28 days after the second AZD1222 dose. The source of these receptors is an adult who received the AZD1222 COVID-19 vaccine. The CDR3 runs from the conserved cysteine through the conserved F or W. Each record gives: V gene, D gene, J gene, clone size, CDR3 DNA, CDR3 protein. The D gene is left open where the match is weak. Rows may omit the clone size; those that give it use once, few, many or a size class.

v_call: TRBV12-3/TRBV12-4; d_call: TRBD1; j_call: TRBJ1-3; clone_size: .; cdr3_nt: TGTGCCAGCAGTTTCGGACAGGCGGTCACCATATATTTT; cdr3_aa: CASSFGQAVTIYF
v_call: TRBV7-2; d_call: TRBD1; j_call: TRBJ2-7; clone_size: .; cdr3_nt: TGTGCCAGCAGCCTTGGGACAGGGTCCCACTACGAGCAGTACTTC; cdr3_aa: CASSLGTGSHYEQYF
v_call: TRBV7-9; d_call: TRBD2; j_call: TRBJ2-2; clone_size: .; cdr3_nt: TGTGCCAGCAGCAAGACTAGCCAATCTTACGGGGAGCTGTTTTTT; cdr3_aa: CASSKTSQSYGELFF
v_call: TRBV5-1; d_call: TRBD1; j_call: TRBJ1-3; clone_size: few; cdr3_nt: TGCGCCAGCAGCCCCAAGACAGGGGGCGCTTCTGGAAACACCATATATTTT; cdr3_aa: CASSPKTGGASGNTIYF
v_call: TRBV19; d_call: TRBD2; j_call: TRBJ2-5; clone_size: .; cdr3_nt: TGTGCCAGTAGTAGCTACGGACTAGCTAAAGGGGAGACCCAGTACTTC; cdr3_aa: CASSSYGLAKGETQYF
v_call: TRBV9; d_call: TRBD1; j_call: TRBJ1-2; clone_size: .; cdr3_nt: TGTGCCAGCAGCAAAGGGACAGGGGATTATGGCTACACCTTC; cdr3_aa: CASSKGTGDYGYTF
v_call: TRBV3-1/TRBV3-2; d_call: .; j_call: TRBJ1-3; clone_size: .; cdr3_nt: TGTGCCAGCACCCGTACAGGGACTGGAAACACCATATATTTT; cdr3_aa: CASTRTGTGNTIYF
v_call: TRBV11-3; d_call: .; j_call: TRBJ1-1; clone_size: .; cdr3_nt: TGTGCCAGCAGCTTAGGAGTGTGGAGCACTGAAGCTTTCTTT; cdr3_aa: CASSLGVWSTEAFF
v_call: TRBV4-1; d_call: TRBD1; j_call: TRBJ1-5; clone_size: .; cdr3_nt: TGCGCCACCGGACAGGGATATCAGCCCCAGCATTTT; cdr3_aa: CATGQGYQPQHF
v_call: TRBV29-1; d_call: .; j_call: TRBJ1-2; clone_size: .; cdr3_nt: TGCAGCGTTTCTGATTGGGGGTTTGCATATGGCTACACCTTC; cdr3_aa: CSVSDWGFAYGYTF
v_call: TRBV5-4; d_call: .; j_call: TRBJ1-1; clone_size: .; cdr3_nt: TGTGCCAGCAGCTTGGTGCCGGGAGAGAACACTGAAGCTTTCTTT; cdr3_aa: CASSLVPGENTEAFF
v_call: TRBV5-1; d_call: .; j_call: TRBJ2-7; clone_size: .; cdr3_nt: TGCGCCAGCAGCTTCGGGACAACCTACGAGCAGTACTTC; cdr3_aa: CASSFGTTYEQYF
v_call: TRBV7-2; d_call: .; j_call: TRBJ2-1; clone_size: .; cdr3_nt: TGTGCCAGCAGCTCGACACCTCGACTAGTGGGGCGAGTGGTTGAGCAGTTCTTC; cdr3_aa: CASSSTPRLVGRVVEQFF
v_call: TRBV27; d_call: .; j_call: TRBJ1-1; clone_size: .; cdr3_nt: TGTGCCAGCAGCATCAGACCAAACCCTTCGAACACTGAAGCTTTCTTT; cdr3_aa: CASSIRPNPSNTEAFF
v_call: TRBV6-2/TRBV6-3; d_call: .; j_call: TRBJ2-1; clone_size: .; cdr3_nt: TGTGCCAGCAGTTATGGTGGGACTGCCTACAATGAGCAGTTCTTC; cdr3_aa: CASSYGGTAYNEQFF
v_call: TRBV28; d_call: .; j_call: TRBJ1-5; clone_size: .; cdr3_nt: TGTGCCAGCAGTTTCAGTAAGCCCCAGCATTTT; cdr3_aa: CASSFSKPQHF
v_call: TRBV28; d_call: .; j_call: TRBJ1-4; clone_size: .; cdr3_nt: TGTGCCAGCAGTTTGCCGCAGGGCCATAATGAAAAACTGTTTTTT; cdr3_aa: CASSLPQGHNEKLFF
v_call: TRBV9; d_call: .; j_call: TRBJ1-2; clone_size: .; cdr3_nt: TGTGCCAGCAGCGTAGGGGGTAGAACGTCTTGTGTCTATGGCTACACCTTC; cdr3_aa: CASSVGGRTSCVYGYTF
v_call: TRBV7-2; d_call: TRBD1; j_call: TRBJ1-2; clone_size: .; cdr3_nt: TGTGCCAGCAGCGGGCGGGGACAGGGGATATACGGCTACACCTTC; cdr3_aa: CASSGRGQGIYGYTF
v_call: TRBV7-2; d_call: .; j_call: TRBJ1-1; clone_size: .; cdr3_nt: TGTGCCAGCAGCTTAGGGGCAGGTGACGCTTTCTTT; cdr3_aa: CASSLGAGDAFF
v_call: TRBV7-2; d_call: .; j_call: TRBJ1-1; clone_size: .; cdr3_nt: TGTGCCAGCAGCTTAGCGGGGGCAGCCAGAGCTTTCTTT; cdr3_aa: CASSLAGAARAFF
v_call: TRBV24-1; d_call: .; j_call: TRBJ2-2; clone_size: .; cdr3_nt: TGTGCCACCAGTGATTTGTCCTCCCACACCGGGGAGCTGTTTTTT; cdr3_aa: CATSDLSSHTGELFF
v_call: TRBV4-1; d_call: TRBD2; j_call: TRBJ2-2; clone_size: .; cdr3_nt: TGCGCCAGCAGCCCCTTAGCGGGAGGGCCCTACACCGGGGAGCTGTTTTTT; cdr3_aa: CASSPLAGGPYTGELFF
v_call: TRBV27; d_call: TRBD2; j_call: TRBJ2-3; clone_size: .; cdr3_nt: TGTGCCAGCAGTTTGGTTTCCAGCGGGAGGGCCCCGGATACGCAGTATTTT; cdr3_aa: CASSLVSSGRAPDTQYF
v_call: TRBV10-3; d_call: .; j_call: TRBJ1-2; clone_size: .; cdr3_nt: TGTGCCATCAGTGAGTCAAACAGGATTAGTGGCTACACCTTC; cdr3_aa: CAISESNRISGYTF
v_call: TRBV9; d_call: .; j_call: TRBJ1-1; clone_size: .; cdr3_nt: TGTGCCAGCAGCGTATCCTCTTTGGGGACGGACACTGAAGCTTTCTTT; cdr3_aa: CASSVSSLGTDTEAFF
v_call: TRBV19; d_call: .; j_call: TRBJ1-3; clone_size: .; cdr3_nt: TGTGCCAGTAGTGAGAGCTCTTCCGGAAACACCATATATTTT; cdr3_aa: CASSESSSGNTIYF
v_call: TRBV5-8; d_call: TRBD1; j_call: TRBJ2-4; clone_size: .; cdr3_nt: TGTGCCAGCAGCTTTAGTGGGGTCAGGGGGCTTTCTGTCAAAAACATTCAGTACTTC; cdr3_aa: CASSFSGVRGLSVKNIQYF
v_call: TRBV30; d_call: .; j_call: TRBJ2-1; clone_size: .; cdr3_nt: TGTGCCTGGAGTCCATGGAGAACAGGCAATGAGCAGTTCTTC; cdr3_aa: CAWSPWRTGNEQFF
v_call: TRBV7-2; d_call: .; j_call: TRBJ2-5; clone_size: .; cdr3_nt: TGTGCCAGCAGCTTAGCAGGGGGAGCGGGCCAAGAGACCCAGTACTTC; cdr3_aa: CASSLAGGAGQETQYF
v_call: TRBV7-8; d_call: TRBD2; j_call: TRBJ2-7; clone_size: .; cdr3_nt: TGTGCCAGCAGTATTGATAACGGGAGGGACGAGCAGTACTTC; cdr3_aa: CASSIDNGRDEQYF
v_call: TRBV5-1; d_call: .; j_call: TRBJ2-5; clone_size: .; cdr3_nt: TGCGCCAGCAGCTTGGAAGGAGGGCGAGAGACCCAGTACTTC; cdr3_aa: CASSLEGGRETQYF
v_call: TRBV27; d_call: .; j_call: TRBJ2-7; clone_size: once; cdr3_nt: TGTGCCAGCAGTTTCTCACAACTTTACGAGCAGTACTTC; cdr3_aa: CASSFSQLYEQYF
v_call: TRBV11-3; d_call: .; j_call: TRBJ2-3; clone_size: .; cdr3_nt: TGTGCCAGCAGCACCCTCCAGTTGGTTAGAGGCACAGATACGCAGTATTTT; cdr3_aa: CASSTLQLVRGTDTQYF
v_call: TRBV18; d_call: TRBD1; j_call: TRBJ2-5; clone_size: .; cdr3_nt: TGTGCCAGCTCCCTCGGACAGGGGGACCAAGAGACCCAGTACTTC; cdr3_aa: CASSLGQGDQETQYF
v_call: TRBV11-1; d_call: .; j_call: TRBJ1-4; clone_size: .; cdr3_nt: TGTGCCAGCAGCCGATCAAGAACTAATGAAAAACTGTTTTTT; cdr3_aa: CASSRSRTNEKLFF
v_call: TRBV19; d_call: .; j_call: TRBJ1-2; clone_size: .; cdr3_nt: TGTGCCAGTAATACGGCAGCAGTTCCTCAACCCTATGGCTACACCTTC; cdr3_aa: CASNTAAVPQPYGYTF
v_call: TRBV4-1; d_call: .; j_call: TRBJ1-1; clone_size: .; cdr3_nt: TGCGCCAGCAGCCCAGATACTGGACTGACTGAAGCTTTCTTT; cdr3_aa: CASSPDTGLTEAFF
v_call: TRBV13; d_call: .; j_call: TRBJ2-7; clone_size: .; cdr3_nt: TGTGCCAGCAGCTTCGGGATAACCTCCTACGAGCAGTACTTC; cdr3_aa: CASSFGITSYEQYF
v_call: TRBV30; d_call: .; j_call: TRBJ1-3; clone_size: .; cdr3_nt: TGTGCCTGGAGTAACCCGGTGACGGGAGGAAACACCATATATTTT; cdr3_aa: CAWSNPVTGGNTIYF
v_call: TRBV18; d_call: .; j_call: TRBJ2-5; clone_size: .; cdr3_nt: TGTGCCAGCTCACCAATACCCCCAGAGACCCAGTACTTC; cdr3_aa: CASSPIPPETQYF
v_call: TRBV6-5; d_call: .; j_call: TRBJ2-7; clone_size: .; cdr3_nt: TGTGCCAGCAGTTACTCTGGGCGCACCCACGAGCAGTACTTC; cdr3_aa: CASSYSGRTHEQYF
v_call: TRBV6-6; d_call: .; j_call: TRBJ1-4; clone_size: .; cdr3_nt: TGTGCCAGCAGTTACTCTTTCGGGACAAAGAATGAAAAACTGTTTTTT; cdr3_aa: CASSYSFGTKNEKLFF
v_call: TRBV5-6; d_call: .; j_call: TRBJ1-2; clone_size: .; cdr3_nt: TGTGCCAGCAGCTTGGTACAGGAAATCTATGGCTACACCTTC; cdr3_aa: CASSLVQEIYGYTF
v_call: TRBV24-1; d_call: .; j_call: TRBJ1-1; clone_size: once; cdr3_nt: TGTGCCACCAGTGAAGGCAGGGGAGCTTTCTTT; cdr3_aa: CATSEGRGAFF
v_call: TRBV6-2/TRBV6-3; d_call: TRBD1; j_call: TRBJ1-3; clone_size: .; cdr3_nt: TGTGCCAGCAGTTTTTCCCGATCGACAGGGGCTGGAAACACCATATATTTT; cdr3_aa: CASSFSRSTGAGNTIYF